This T cell receptor beta chain was retrieved from a study of blood T cell repertoires in COVID-19. There are 14 residues in the CDR3. V gave up 5 bases and J gave up 5 bases; unmatched junction bases: 8. The germline CDR1 and CDR2 sequences are MNHNY and SVGAGI (reference sequence). Only in-frame clones appear in the TCRdb table, and some are missing; sequencing was by immunoSEQ multiplex PCR. The data contain under 100,000 clones, around 81% of them singletons. Material: peripheral blood. The clonotype originates from an older woman with active or convalescent COVID-19. The V call is TRBV6-6, the J call TRBJ2-5; 7 bases are shared with TRBD1. The CDR3 DNA follows: TGTGCCAGCAGTGGCTCCGGGACAGAGGAGACCCAGTACTTC. Translation: CASSGSGTEETQYF.